These 7 T cell receptor beta chains originate from one sample sequenced in a study of cytomegalovirus exposure and HLA in healthy donors. Primers: 60 Vbeta forward and 13 Jbeta reverse. Method: immunoSEQ multiplex PCR; TCRdb's copy keeps in-frame clones and lacks some. The repertoire holds about 160,000 clones, with approximately 84% as singletons. Sequenced input: PBMCs. The source of these receptors is a man between 18 and 35 years old in good health and CMV-seropositive.

This rearrangement joins TRBV6-5 to TRBJ1-2; D is undetermined. V was shortened by 6 bases and J by 1 base, with 9 bases between the two germline ends. Germline CDR1 and CDR2: MNHEY and SVGAGI. This CDR3 comprises 13 residues. CDR3 amino acids: CASRAGLNYGYTF. DNA for the CDR3: TGTGCCAGCAGGGCAGGCCTTAACTATGGCTACACCTTC.

V is TRBV5-4 and J is TRBJ2-1, with a possible D match to TRBD1 (5 bases). In germline, CDR1 is SGHNT, CDR2 YYREEE (reference sequence). The CDR3 runs to 16 residues. Trimming removed 0 bases at V and 5 bases at J, with 15 bases between. CDR3 region: CASSLGPQGTDNEQFF. DNA for the CDR3: TGTGCCAGCAGCTTGGGGCCCCAGGGAACGGACAATGAGCAGTTCTTC.

This chain links TRBV7-2 with TRBJ2-2; unclear D gene. V lost 1 base and J lost 2, with 8 bases in between. Germline V gene data show CDR1 as SGHTA and CDR2 as FQGNSA. This CDR3 spans 15 amino acids. CDR3: CASSLVVGNTGELFF. The CDR3 region has the DNA TGTGCCAGCAGCTTAGTCGTGGGCAACACCGGGGAGCTGTTTTTT.

The chain combines TRBV7-9 with TRBJ1-2; TRBD1 is a possible D gene (6 bases). This CDR3 region has 13 residues. Trimming removed 5 bases at V and 14 bases at J, with 21 bases between. Germline-derived CDR1 and CDR2 are SEHNR and FQNEAQ (reference sequence). The CDR3 nucleotides read TGTGCCAGCAGCGGAACCGTCGGACAGAGTGGAACCTTC. This encodes CASSGTVGQSGTF.

The table lists this clone with a few counts. V usage is TRBV7-2 and J usage is TRBJ2-2, with 12 bases that match TRBD1. Trimming removed 5 bases from V and 6 bases from J; junction bases left unmatched: 7. Germline V gives CDR1 SGHTA, CDR2 FQGNSA. This CDR3 region has 16 residues. Written as DNA, the CDR3 is TGTGCCAGCAGCGGAAGGGGGACAGGGGGCCCCGGGGAGCTGTTTTTT. Amino acids: CASSGRGTGGPGELFF.

V gene TRBV14 combines with J gene TRBJ1-1; no clear D. Germline V CDR1 and CDR2: SGHDN, FVKESK. Trimming took off 3 bases at V and 11 bases at J, with 16 bases between the two ends. This CDR3 spans 13 amino acids. CDR3 residues: CASSQSGLQHAFF. The CDR3 bases are TGTGCCAGCAGCCAGTCAGGACTCCAGCATGCTTTCTTT.

The chain carries TRBV7-2 and TRBJ2-1; TRBD2 agrees at 7 bases. In germline, CDR1 is SGHTA, CDR2 FQGNSA. The CDR3 contains 16 residues. Unmatched junction bases numbered 6, after V lost 3 bases and J lost 1 base. This CDR3 reads CASSLSGGGSYNEQFF. The CDR3 nucleotides read TGTGCCAGCAGCTTGTCTGGCGGGGGTTCCTACAATGAGCAGTTCTTC.